This is a list of T cell receptor beta chains from one sample in a study of shared clonotypes between healthy human individuals. Repertoires were generated with immunoSEQ multiplex PCR, while TCRdb's copy carries only in-frame clones and drops some. The sample lists approximately 470,000 clones, about 85% occurring once. The sequenced sample was PBMCs. These receptors all stem from a middle-aged woman in good health. Some clones in this sample may be carry-over from other donors' samples. Each CDR3 is given with its conserved first and last residue. The D gene is left open where the match is weak. Some rows mark clone size as missing; the rest say once, few, many or name a class of expanded clone.

DNA,CDR3,D,size,J,V,length
TGTGCCAGCAGTGAATCGACAGTGGGCTATGGCTACACCTTC,CASSESTVGYGYTF,-,-,TRBJ1-2,TRBV6-1,14
TGTGCCAGCAGCTTCCAGCGGGGGCAAGAGACCCAGTACTTC,CASSFQRGQETQYF,TRBD2,-,TRBJ2-5,TRBV7-3,14
TGCGCCAGCACCTCGACAGGGGGCAGCTACGAGCAGTACTTC,CASTSTGGSYEQYF,TRBD1,once,TRBJ2-7,TRBV5-1,14
TGTGCCAGCAGTTCCGGTTTGGGGGAGCAGTTCTTC,CASSSGLGEQFF,-,few,TRBJ2-1,TRBV27,12
TGTGCCAGCAGCTCCCCCACTGAAGCTTTCTTT,CASSSPTEAFF,-,-,TRBJ1-1,TRBV7-3,11
TGTGCCAGTAGTATATCTCGGGAGGGGCTGGGTACGCAGTATTTT,CASSISREGLGTQYF,TRBD2,-,TRBJ2-3,TRBV19,15
TGTGCCAGTAGACCGACTAGCTCCTACGAGCAGTACTTC,CASRPTSSYEQYF,-,-,TRBJ2-7,TRBV19,13
TGTGCCAGCAGTTACCGGGTTTCGAGCTCCTACAATGAGCAGTTCTTC,CASSYRVSSSYNEQFF,-,few,TRBJ2-1,TRBV6-5,16
TGTGCCAGCAGTATCAATAGCGGGACGGTACAAGAGACCCAGTACTTC,CASSINSGTVQETQYF,TRBD2,-,TRBJ2-5,TRBV11-2,16
TGCGCCAGCAGCTTCCCAGCGGGAGTTTATCTGGATGAGCAGTTCTTC,CASSFPAGVYLDEQFF,TRBD2,-,TRBJ2-1,TRBV5-1,16
TGTGCCAGCAGTGGTACCAGCAGCACTGGAGATACGCAGTATTTT,CASSGTSSTGDTQYF,-,-,TRBJ2-3,TRBV2,15
TGTGCCAGCAGGGGCGGGAGTGACCACGAGCAGTACTTC,CASRGGSDHEQYF,TRBD2,-,TRBJ2-7,TRBV2,13
TGCGCCAGCAGCGCGGACAGTCACAATGAGCAGTTCTTC,CASSADSHNEQFF,-,-,TRBJ2-1,TRBV5-1,13
TGTGCCAGCAGTTTAGTCGGGGGGGGCACAGATACGCAGTATTTT,CASSLVGGGTDTQYF,TRBD2,-,TRBJ2-3,TRBV28,15
TGTGCCAGCTCAACCCAGCACGGCGTAGGCGAGCAGTACTTC,CASSTQHGVGEQYF,-,-,TRBJ2-7,TRBV18,14
TGTGCCAGCATCGATACTAGGACACCATACAATGAGCAGTTCTTC,CASIDTRTPYNEQFF,-,-,TRBJ2-1,TRBV6-1,15
TGCGCCAGCAGCTCCCGGGACAGGGGGCCCGGGGAGCTGTTTTTT,CASSSRDRGPGELFF,TRBD1,few,TRBJ2-2,TRBV5-1,15
TGTGCCAGCAGCTCCTCATTTGTTGAACTGTTTTTT,CASSSSFVELFF,-,-,TRBJ1-4,TRBV7-9,12
TGTGCCAGCAGCTTAGCCCACCTCTCCTACGAGCAGTACTTC,CASSLAHLSYEQYF,-,-,TRBJ2-7,TRBV13,14
TGTGCCAGCAGTTTATCAAGGGGCTCCTACGAGCAGTACTTC,CASSLSRGSYEQYF,-,-,TRBJ2-7,TRBV27,14